The rows below give T cell receptor beta chains drawn from one sample of a study of long-term antiretroviral therapy in people with HIV. The repertoire was sequenced with immunoSEQ multiplex PCR; TCRdb's copy has only in-frame clones and lacks some. This sample has tens of thousands of clones, with roughly 76% found just once. The material was unsorted PBMCs, obtained 1.1 years before starting antiretroviral therapy. The receptors originated from a woman aged 40 to 55 with HIV. The CDR3 runs from the conserved cysteine through the conserved F or W. The order of the fields is J gene, V gene, CDR3 protein.

TRBJ1-4	TRBV6-5	CASSYSRTTNEKLFF
TRBJ2-3	TRBV18	CASSPPSLAGVADTQYF
TRBJ2-3	TRBV5-6	CASSLGQGFDTQYF
TRBJ1-2	TRBV6-1	CASSVRDYGYTF
TRBJ2-7	TRBV27	CASSPFSDLYEQYF
TRBJ1-1	TRBV6-5	CASSLNGDTEAFF
TRBJ1-2	TRBV5-5	CASTLSDPLYGYTF
TRBJ2-4	TRBV7-9	CASSSETWRGNIQYF
TRBJ2-2	TRBV6-6	CASSSRDTGELFF
TRBJ1-2	TRBV29-1	CSVDPYLGYTF
TRBJ2-7	TRBV28	CASRTGGLASYEQYF
TRBJ2-5	TRBV18	CASSDTLWGETQYF
TRBJ2-3	TRBV7-9	CASTRNPHHSSTDTQYF
TRBJ2-3	TRBV30	CAWTFKGTDTQYF
TRBJ1-5	TRBV7-2	CASSLDGARVNQPQHF
TRBJ1-2	TRBV5-6	CASSSENYGYTF
TRBJ2-2	TRBV2	CASSEALVFETGELFF
TRBJ1-4	TRBV5-1	CASSPRDTASGTNEKLFF
TRBJ1-1	TRBV7-2	CASSLGGTNTEAFF
TRBJ1-1	TRBV29-1	CSVNSDLGAEAFF
TRBJ1-1	TRBV10-3	CAIRLGQESEAFF
TRBJ1-2	TRBV20-1	CSARPDYGYTF
TRBJ2-1	TRBV5-5	CASSLGLTYNEQFF
TRBJ1-2	TRBV9	CASSVTSGSGYGYTF
TRBJ2-5	TRBV29-1	CSVEDGTVQETQYF
TRBJ1-1	TRBV14	CASSQVVGVTEAFF
TRBJ2-3	TRBV30	CAWSRTSGTDTQYF
TRBJ2-1	TRBV7-8	CASSASGGAYNEQFF
TRBJ1-5	TRBV18	CASSLSAAAGVQPQHF
TRBJ2-7	TRBV7-9	CASSFRDRPYEQYF
TRBJ1-5	TRBV7-9	CASSLLDQPQHF
TRBJ2-1	TRBV7-9	CASSLSDYYNEQFF
TRBJ1-1	TRBV5-1	CASSLGTGFMNTEAFF
TRBJ2-2	TRBV19	CASSLTGGTGELFF
TRBJ2-3	TRBV23-1	CASSQLQPSTDTQYF
TRBJ1-5	TRBV6-6	CASSYTGQLNQPQHF
TRBJ2-1	TRBV10-1	CASSESLGNEQFF
TRBJ2-2	TRBV5-1	CASSLAASRTGELFF
TRBJ1-2	TRBV11-2	CASSLYRAGVDYGYTF
TRBJ2-2	TRBV2	CASRGQGRAGELFF
TRBJ2-7	TRBV5-3	CARRGPGRDGDYEQYF
TRBJ1-2	TRBV30	CAWSVRQGSGYTF